The 6 T cell receptor beta chains reported below all come from one sample, sequenced in a study of Tregs in tolerant kidney transplant recipients. The method was immunoSEQ multiplex PCR; TCRdb's version includes in-frame clones alone and lacks a portion of them. Among 90,000 to 150,000 clones, approximately 90% were seen once, and the ten largest hold approximately 0.62%. The sequenced sample was CD4+ T cells from blood. These receptors were taken from a human donor in good health.

The gene calls are TRBV7-9 and TRBJ1-4; 10 bases map to TRBD1. This CDR3 region has 14 residues. The V gene end was trimmed by 4 bases and the J gene end by 8 bases; junction bases not matched to a gene: 4. The germline CDR1 and CDR2 sequences are SEHNR and FQNEAQ (reference sequence). CDR3 sequence (DNA): TGTGCCAGCAGCTCGACAGGGGGCAAGGAAAAACTGTTTTTT. This codes for CASSSTGGKEKLFF. Supplemented by reference TRBV7-9 and TRBJ1-4, the full variable domain reads DTGVSQNPRHKITKRGQNVTFRCDPISEHNRLYWYRQTLGQGPEFLTYFQNEAQLEKSRLLSDRFSAERPKGSFSTLEIQRTEQGDSAMYLCASSSTGGKEKLFFGSGTQLSVL.

This chain joins TRBV6-6 and TRBJ1-5, with D uncertain. The V gene's germline CDR1 is MNHNY and CDR2 SVGAGI (reference sequence). This CDR3 has 14 amino acids. V was trimmed by 5 bases and J by 2 bases, leaving 10 bases between them. The CDR3 DNA is TGTGCCAGCAGTGATCCGGGTGGCAATCAGCCCCAGCATTTT. Translated, it gives CASSDPGGNQPQHF.

V gene TRBV5-1 combines with J gene TRBJ2-3, with a weak D call TRBD2 (6 bases). There are 13 residues in the CDR3. Trimming cost V 3 bases and J 4 bases, with 9 bases left between them. Germline loops: CDR1 SGHRS, CDR2 YFSETQ. This CDR3 reads CASSWRAADTQYF. CDR3 coding DNA: TGCGCCAGCAGCTGGAGGGCAGCAGATACGCAGTATTTT.

This chain uses TRBV18 with TRBJ2-1; 14 nucleotides agree with TRBD2. V trimming: 5 bases; J trimming: 13 bases; junction bases outside the gene matches: 4. Germline CDR1 reads KGHSH; CDR2 reads LQKENI. CDR3 length equals 13 residues. CDR3 amino acids: CASSTGTSGSQFF. The CDR3 bases are TGTGCCAGCTCAACTGGGACTAGCGGGAGTCAGTTCTTC.

The rearrangement links TRBV10-1 to TRBJ2-7; D is uncertain. The CDR3 has 14 residues. The germline V gene has CDR1 WNHNN and CDR2 SYGVQD (reference sequence). Trimming cost V 8 bases and J 0 bases, with 14 bases left between them. CDR3: CASSGSGSSYEQYF. The CDR3 DNA sequence: TGCGCCAGCTCGGGCTCAGGTAGCTCCTACGAGCAGTACTTC.

The chain joins TRBV21-1 to TRBJ1-1; the D call of TRBD1 is as the table states it, not checked on the DNA. TRBV21-1 is a pseudogene locus. This CDR3 has 15 residues. CDR3 sequence reads: CASSRWWAGNTEAFF. The CDR3 region has the DNA TGTGCCAGCAGCAGGTGGTGGGCAGGGAACACTGAAGCTTTCTTT.